These 28 T cell receptor beta chains originate from one sample sequenced in a study of blood T cell repertoires in COVID-19. Produced via immunoSEQ multiplex PCR; TCRdb's table is partial and in-frame only. The table has roughly 80,000 clones, about four fifths seen once. Sequencing used peripheral blood. These receptor sequences come from a human donor in a cohort sampled during active COVID-19.

Only a few counts were recorded for this clone. The chain uses TRBV3-1 (or the pseudogene TRBV3-2) and TRBJ2-1, with D possibly being TRBD2 (6 bases). The CDR3 length is 16 residues. The V end lost 4 bases, the J end lost 5 bases, and 18 bases lay between the germline ends. CDR1 and CDR2 from the germline V gene are LGHDT and YNNKEL (reference sequence). CDR3 coding DNA: TGTGCCAGCAGCCCTAGACTAGAGCTGGGGAACAATGAGCAGTTCTTC. Translating gives CASSPRLELGNNEQFF.

In regard to this clone: Other nucleotide sequences in the sample specify the same CDR3. V is TRBV28 and J is TRBJ2-6, with D unresolved. Trimming shortened V by 8 bases and J by 0 bases, and 2 bases separated the two germline ends. The CDR3 loop spans 12 amino acids. Per the germline V gene, CDR1 is MDHEN and CDR2 is SYDVKM. The CDR3: CASHSGANVLTF. The CDR3 DNA reads as TGTGCCAGCCACTCTGGGGCCAACGTCCTGACTTTC.

The genes are TRBV7-2 and TRBJ1-6; no clear D. The V end lost 5 bases, the J end lost 6 bases, and 11 bases lay between the germline ends. This CDR3 spans 14 amino acids. Germline V gene data show CDR1 as SGHTA and CDR2 as FQGNSA. Here the CDR3 reads CASSLGQTNSPLHF. CDR3 coding DNA: TGTGCCAGCAGCCTGGGCCAGACTAATTCACCCCTCCACTTT.

This clone was detected once. This chain uses TRBV6-6 with TRBJ1-1, with D possibly matching TRBD1 (6 bases). The CDR3 has 14 residues. The germline V and J ends were trimmed by 3 bases and 5 bases, with 13 bases remaining between them. CDR1 and CDR2 (germline): MNHNY, SVGAGI (reference sequence). The CDR3 loop is CASSYLQGQTEAFF. The CDR3, as DNA: TGTGCCAGCAGTTATCTCCAGGGGCAAACTGAAGCTTTCTTT.

The J gene is TRBJ2-5, the V gene TRBV3-1 (or the pseudogene TRBV3-2); D perhaps matches TRBD1 (5 bases). V gave up 1 base and J gave up 5 bases, with 11 bases separating them. This CDR3 has 14 residues. From germline, CDR1 is LGHDT and CDR2 YNNKEL (reference sequence). In DNA form, the CDR3 reads TGTGCCAGCAGCCAAGGCAGGGTTGGCGAGACCCAGTACTTC. As protein: CASSQGRVGETQYF.

The chain employs TRBV7-2 and TRBJ2-2; D perhaps matches TRBD1 (6 bases). There are 15 residues in the CDR3. Trimming cost V 4 bases and J 0 bases, with 9 bases left between them. Per germline, CDR1 SGHTA and CDR2 FQGNSA. In nucleotides, the CDR3 is TGTGCCAGCAGCTCCGGGACACCGAACACCGGGGAGCTGTTTTTT. Protein: CASSSGTPNTGELFF.

The rearrangement joins TRBV7-9 to TRBJ1-5; D perhaps matches TRBD1 (5 bases). Trimming left V 4 bases short and J 6 bases short, with 10 bases between. This CDR3 has 13 residues. The germline V gene encodes CDR1 SEHNR and CDR2 FQNEAQ (reference sequence). The CDR3 protein is CASSSSGAQPQHF. The CDR3 DNA sequence: TGTGCCAGCAGCTCGAGTGGGGCTCAGCCCCAGCATTTT.

CDR3 loop: CASSPVGTGPTNYGYTF. The CDR3, as DNA: TGTGCCAGCAGCCCCGTGGGGACAGGGCCCACTAACTATGGCTACACCTTC. The chain is built from TRBV7-6 and TRBJ1-2, with 9 positions matching TRBD1. V was clipped by 5 bases and J by 0 bases; unmatched bases: 10. CDR3 length: 17 residues. Germline V CDR1 and CDR2: SGHVS, FNYEAQ.

The V gene is TRBV7-2, the J gene TRBJ1-2, with 7 bases lining up with TRBD1. Germline V gene data show CDR1 as SGHTA and CDR2 as FQGNSA. This CDR3 region has 15 residues. The trim removed 3 bases at V and 1 base at J, leaving 5 bases unmatched. The CDR3, as DNA: TGTGCCAGCAGCTTGGGGGACAGTCGTAACTATGGCTACACCTTC. Protein product: CASSLGDSRNYGYTF.

The chain links TRBV4-1 to TRBJ1-2; 9 bases line up with TRBD1. The CDR3 runs 18 residues. The V and J ends lost 2 bases and 3 bases, in that order; junction bases with no gene match: 13. The germline V gene has CDR1 MGHRA and CDR2 YSYEKL. The DNA for the CDR3 is TGCGCCAGCAGCCAATCGGGACAGGGTAGAGAGGCCCACTATGGCTACACCTTC. Translation: CASSQSGQGREAHYGYTF.

A few counts support this clone. The rearrangement links TRBV2 to TRBJ1-5; D is unresolved. Germline lookup yields CDR1 SNHLY and CDR2 FYNNEI. CDR3 length: 11 amino acids. The V gene lost 8 bases and the J gene lost 5 bases, with 7 bases spanning the gap. The chain's CDR3 is CASGLDQPQHF. The CDR3 DNA follows: TGTGCCAGCGGACTAGATCAGCCCCAGCATTTT.

A single count supports this clone. The chain recombines TRBV12-3 or TRBV12-4 with TRBJ2-7, with TRBD2 as a possible D gene (5 bases). V was shortened by 6 bases and J by 4 bases, with 13 bases between the two germline ends. The CDR3 runs 13 residues. The CDR3 region is CASRRAGSYEQYF. The CDR3 region has the DNA TGTGCCAGCAGGCGGGCGGGTAGTTACGAGCAGTACTTC.

V gene TRBV5-4 combines with J gene TRBJ1-4, with TRBD1 matching over 9 bases. The CDR3 totals 15 residues. The germline gives CDR1 SGHNT, CDR2 YYREEE (reference sequence). J gave up 2 bases and V 4 bases, and 3 bases lay outside the gene matches. CDR3 protein: CASSGQGSTNEKLFF. Written as DNA, the CDR3 is TGTGCCAGCAGCGGACAGGGGTCCACTAATGAAAAACTGTTTTTT.

The rearrangement joins TRBV7-3 to TRBJ2-3; 10 nucleotides align to TRBD2. V was pared by 1 base and J by 3 bases, with 1 base of the junction left unmatched. Germline values: CDR1 SGHTA, CDR2 FQGTGA. The CDR3 is 15 amino acids. CDR3 in amino acids: CASSLNSGGTDTQYF. As DNA, the CDR3 is TGTGCCAGCAGCTTAAATAGCGGGGGGACAGATACGCAGTATTTT.

This clone has more than one count but fewer than ten. The CDR3 spells CASSLAGRGELFF. The DNA of the CDR3 is TGTGCCAGCAGCTTAGCGGGGCGCGGGGAGCTGTTTTTT. The V call is TRBV7-9, the J call TRBJ2-2; a weak D match, TRBD1 (5 bases). The germline V and J ends were trimmed by 0 bases and 7 bases, with 6 bases remaining between them. The CDR3 runs 13 residues. The germline V gene has CDR1 SEHNR and CDR2 FQNEAQ (reference sequence).

This sequence joins TRBV5-1 and TRBJ1-6; 8 bases align to TRBD1. The CDR3 is made up of 14 amino acids. V gave up 3 bases and J gave up 8 bases; unmatched junction bases: 4. Germline values: CDR1 SGHRS, CDR2 YFSETQ. CDR3 loop: CASSSGQEDSPLHF. The CDR3 coding sequence is TGCGCCAGCAGCTCGGGACAGGAAGATTCACCCCTCCACTTT. The variable domain in full, with the rest retrieved from reference TRBV5-1 and TRBJ1-6, is KAGVTQTPRYLIKTRGQQVTLSCSPISGHRSVSWYQQTPGQGLQFLFEYFSETQRNKGNFPGRFSGRQFSNSRSEMNVSTLELGDSALYLCASSSGQEDSPLHFGNGTRLTVT.

The V call is TRBV28, the J call TRBJ2-7; D is unresolved. The V and J ends lost 5 bases and 2 bases respectively, with 19 bases between them. Germline assignment: CDR1 MDHEN and CDR2 SYDVKM. The CDR3 has 16 residues. The CDR3 DNA reads TGTGCCAGCAGTCAATACCCTCCGGCAGGCACCTACGAGCAGTACTTC. It codes for CASSQYPPAGTYEQYF.

V gene TRBV13 combines with J gene TRBJ1-3; D might be TRBD1 (5 bases). This CDR3 region has 15 residues. V was trimmed by 5 bases and J by 4 bases, leaving 15 bases between them. Germline V gene data show CDR1 as PRHDT and CDR2 as FYEKMQ (reference sequence). The CDR3 is CASSPLGGEGNTIYF. The DNA for the CDR3 is TGTGCCAGCAGCCCCCTCGGGGGTGAAGGAAACACCATATATTTT.

The V call is TRBV5-1, the J call TRBJ2-1; TRBD1 aligns across 9 bases. J lost 6 bases, V lost 2 bases, and 6 bases had no gene match. From germline, CDR1 is SGHRS and CDR2 YFSETQ. The length of the CDR3 is 15 residues. The CDR3, as DNA: TGCGCCAGCAGCTTACAGGGGGCGCTTCTCAATGAGCAGTTCTTC. This encodes CASSLQGALLNEQFF.

The rearrangement uses TRBV9 and TRBJ2-7, with TRBD1 identical over 10 bases. CDR1 is SGDLS and CDR2 is YYNGEE in the germline V gene. The CDR3 totals 15 residues. Trimming removed 5 bases from V and 5 bases from J; junction bases left unmatched: 10. The CDR3 protein is CASSDPGQGSHEQYF. As DNA, the CDR3 is TGTGCCAGCAGTGATCCGGGACAGGGGTCCCACGAGCAGTACTTC.

This rearrangement joins TRBV28 to TRBJ2-7, with 7 positions matching TRBD1. Germline values: CDR1 MDHEN, CDR2 SYDVKM. V lost 6 bases and J lost 3; bases outside the gene matches: 8. The CDR3 runs 14 residues. The CDR3 sequence: CASSRGQSNYEQYF. The DNA for the CDR3 is TGTGCCAGCAGCCGGGGACAGAGCAACTACGAGCAGTACTTC.

The chain joins TRBV11-3 to TRBJ2-1, with 10 bases that match TRBD1. Trimming at V came to 0 bases and at J to 8 bases, leaving 7 bases not matched to a gene. The CDR3 contains 16 residues. CDR1 is SGHNT, CDR2 YENEEA, per germline. The CDR3 is CASSLDEGQGWYEQFF. The DNA of the CDR3 is TGTGCCAGCAGCTTAGATGAGGGACAGGGGTGGTATGAGCAGTTCTTC.

This clone showed up just once. V and J are TRBV2 and TRBJ2-7; tentatively, D is TRBD1 (6 bases). Germline-derived CDR1 and CDR2 are SNHLY and FYNNEI. The CDR3 is made up of 13 amino acids. V was shortened by 1 base and J by 6 bases, with 10 bases between the two germline ends. This chain's CDR3 is CASSEVWGLEQYF. CDR3 sequence (DNA): TGTGCCAGCAGTGAAGTTTGGGGGCTCGAGCAGTACTTC.

The genes are TRBV3-1 (or the pseudogene TRBV3-2) and TRBJ2-1, with D maybe TRBD2 (5 bases). Deletions cut 3 bases from V and 4 bases from J, with 10 bases between. The CDR3 is made up of 14 amino acids. From germline, CDR1 is LGHDT and CDR2 YNNKEL (reference sequence). The CDR3 DNA reads as TGTGCCAGCAGCCAGGCCGGACTGTACAATGAGCAGTTCTTC. This sequence encodes CASSQAGLYNEQFF.

There are a few counts of this clone. The rearrangement links TRBV12-5 to TRBJ2-1; D unresolved. Per the germline V gene, CDR1 is LGHNT and CDR2 is FRNRAP. V gave up 4 bases and J gave up 7 bases, with 11 bases separating them. CDR3 size: 13 residues. CDR3 sequence (DNA): TGTGCTAGTGGTTGGCCATCACAGAATGAGCAGTTCTTC. This gives the protein CASGWPSQNEQFF. The variable domain in full, with the rest retrieved from reference TRBV12-5 and TRBJ2-1, is DARVTQTPRHKVTEMGQEVTMRCQPILGHNTVFWYRQTMMQGLELLAYFRNRAPLDDSGMPKDRFSAEMPDATLATLKIQPSEPRDSAVYFCASGWPSQNEQFFGPGTRLTVL.

The genes are TRBV9 and TRBJ1-3; TRBD1 matches at 11 bases. The CDR3 is 15 residues long. CDR1 is SGDLS, CDR2 YYNGEE, per germline. The V gene end was trimmed by 4 bases and the J gene end by 4 bases; junction bases not matched to a gene: 4. The CDR3 DNA reads TGTGCCAGCAGCATCCGGACAGGGGGCGGAAACACCATATATTTT. Translated: CASSIRTGGGNTIYF.

The rearrangement links TRBV5-1 to TRBJ2-1, with 11 positions matching TRBD2. V dropped 0 bases and J dropped 9; count of bases not matched to a gene: 5. CDR1 is SGHRS and CDR2 is YFSETQ in the germline V gene. The CDR3 covers 15 residues. CDR3: CASSLELAGVIEQFF. The CDR3, as DNA: TGCGCCAGCAGCTTGGAACTAGCGGGGGTCATTGAGCAGTTCTTC. The variable domain in full, completed from reference TRBV5-1 and TRBJ2-1, reads KAGVTQTPRYLIKTRGQQVTLSCSPISGHRSVSWYQQTPGQGLQFLFEYFSETQRNKGNFPGRFSGRQFSNSRSEMNVSTLELGDSALYLCASSLELAGVIEQFFGPGTRLTVL.

This clone was recorded a few times. In DNA, the CDR3 is TGTGCCACCAGTGATGGGGGACAGGGCGTCTCAGGGCCCCAGCATTTT. Protein product: CATSDGGQGVSGPQHF. The chain joins TRBV24-1 to TRBJ1-5, with 9 bases identical to TRBD1. This CDR3 spans 16 amino acids. Germline V lookup: CDR1 KGHDR, CDR2 SFDVKD. Trimming at V came to 3 bases and at J to 9 bases, leaving 11 bases not matched to a gene.